These T cell receptor beta chains were read from a single sample in a study of beta chain features in type 1 diabetes. The method was immunoSEQ multiplex PCR; TCRdb's version includes in-frame clones alone and lacks a portion of them. Of approximately 140,000 clones in the sample, about 9.1% were seen once. The sample consisted of central memory CD4+ T cells from blood. Receptors were obtained from a woman aged 40 to 55 in good health. The CDR3 runs from the conserved cysteine through the conserved F or W. Each record gives: D gene, V gene, J gene, clone size, CDR3 DNA, CDR3 protein. The D gene is left open where the match is weak. Clone size is stated in some rows and not others, as once, few, many or a class when expanded.

TRBD1,TRBV4-3,TRBJ1-3,few,TGCGCCAGCAGCCATGCCGGGGGGGACAGGGCGGCTGGAAACACCATATATTTT,CASSHAGGDRAAGNTIYF
.,TRBV6-1,TRBJ2-5,few,TGTGCCAGCACGTCCAGGCAAAGAGAAACCCAGTACTTC,CASTSRQRETQYF
TRBD1,TRBV10-3,TRBJ2-7,few,TGTGCCATCAGTAGGGACAGAGGGGCCTACGAGCAGTACTTC,CAISRDRGAYEQYF
TRBD1,TRBV7-9,TRBJ1-2,few,TGTGCCAGCAGCTTAGACGGGACAGGGGGCGGCTATGGCTACACCTTC,CASSLDGTGGGYGYTF
.,TRBV7-2,TRBJ2-5,few,TGTGCCAGCAGCTTAGGTGTGGGGGCCGGAGAGACCCAGTACTTC,CASSLGVGAGETQYF
.,TRBV29-1,TRBJ1-2,few,TGCAGCGTTGAAGACCCCCTCGACAGTGGCTACACCTTC,CSVEDPLDSGYTF
.,TRBV4-3,TRBJ2-2,few,TGCGCCAGCAGCCAAGCGGACACGAACACCGGGGAGCTGTTTTTT,CASSQADTNTGELFF
TRBD1,TRBV6-5,TRBJ1-2,.,TGTGCCAGCAGCAGGGACAGGAAGCTCACCTTC,CASSRDRKLTF
TRBD1,TRBV2,TRBJ2-5,few,TGTGCCAGCAGTTCTGACAGGGTTGAGACCCAGTACTTC,CASSSDRVETQYF
.,TRBV2,TRBJ2-3,.,TGTGCCAGCAGTGAAACTATTCGAACAGATACGCAGTATTTT,CASSETIRTDTQYF
TRBD1,TRBV7-6,TRBJ1-5,.,TGTGCCAGCAGCTTACCCGCCACAGGGGACCATAGCAATCAGCCCCAGCATTTT,CASSLPATGDHSNQPQHF
.,TRBV4-1,TRBJ2-7,many,TGCGCCAGCAGCCGGGGGGAATACGAGCAGTACTTC,CASSRGEYEQYF
TRBD1,TRBV7-2,TRBJ1-2,.,TGTGCCAGCAGCTTCCCTCCCGGGACAGGGATGGGTGGCTACACCTTC,CASSFPPGTGMGGYTF
.,TRBV5-8,TRBJ2-7,.,TGTGCCAGCAGCTTGCCTTACGAGCAGTACTTC,CASSLPYEQYF
TRBD1,TRBV4-3,TRBJ2-2,.,TGCGCCAGCCAGAGGGACAGTGGGACCGGGGAGCTGTTTTTT,CASQRDSGTGELFF
TRBD2,TRBV7-8,TRBJ2-3,many,TGTGCCAGCAGCCCGGGGGGTAGCACAGATACGCAGTATTTT,CASSPGGSTDTQYF
.,TRBV19,TRBJ1-2,.,TGTGCCAGTAGGCTGACAGACGGCTACACCTTC,CASRLTDGYTF
TRBD2,TRBV7-9,TRBJ2-3,few,TGTGCCAGCAGCAAAGGACTAGCGGGGCCCACAGATACGCAGTATTTT,CASSKGLAGPTDTQYF
.,TRBV21-1,TRBJ2-7,.,TGTGCCAGCGCCGGGCGGGGCGATAGATACGAGCAGTACTTC,CASAGRGDRYEQYF
TRBD1,TRBV6-1,TRBJ1-6,.,TGTGCCAGCAGCGACAGGGGTAATTCACCCCTCCACTTT,CASSDRGNSPLHF
.,TRBV5-1,TRBJ1-3,.,TGCGCCAGCAGCTCGGGGGTCGGGATCTCTGGAAACACCATATATTTT,CASSSGVGISGNTIYF
.,TRBV7-9,TRBJ2-5,.,TGTGCCAGCACCTCCCGAACGGGCGGGGAGACCCAGTACTTC,CASTSRTGGETQYF
.,TRBV9,TRBJ2-2,few,TGTGCCAGCAGCGTAGGGAGTCGGAGCGGGGAGCTGTTTTTT,CASSVGSRSGELFF
.,TRBV5-3,TRBJ2-2,few,TGTGCCAGAAGGGATCAGGGTGAAACCGGGGAGCTGTTTTTT,CARRDQGETGELFF
.,TRBV6-6,TRBJ2-7,.,TGTGCCAGCAGTTACGTTAATAACCTACGAGGCCACGAGCAGTACTTC,CASSYVNNLRGHEQYF
.,TRBV15,TRBJ2-5,few,TGTGCCACCAGCAGAGGGGGGGGCCCGGAGACCCAGTACTTC,CATSRGGGPETQYF
.,TRBV10-3,TRBJ2-5,many,TGTGCCATCAGCCGGGATTATCAAGAGACCCAGTACTTC,CAISRDYQETQYF
TRBD2,TRBV10-2,TRBJ2-1,.,TGCGCCAGCAGGGCGGGAGCGGGGAGGTACAATGAGCAGTTCTTC,CASRAGAGRYNEQFF
.,TRBV4-1,TRBJ1-2,once,TGCGCCAGCAGCCAGGTCCGGGGGGGCAGGTATGGCTACACCTTC,CASSQVRGGRYGYTF
.,TRBV5-1,TRBJ2-2,many,TGCGCCAGCAGTCGTAACCCACAGGGCACCTCGAACACCGGGGAGCTGTTTTTT,CASSRNPQGTSNTGELFF
.,TRBV15,TRBJ1-4,.,TGTGCCACCAGCAGAGATCGGCAGGGGAATGAAAAACTGTTTTTT,CATSRDRQGNEKLFF
TRBD1,TRBV5-6,TRBJ1-6,few,TGTGCCAGCAACATAGGACAGGGTAATTCACCCCTCCACTTT,CASNIGQGNSPLHF
TRBD2,TRBV6-6,TRBJ2-2,.,TGTGCCAGCACCTCTGGGGCGGGGGGGCCGGCCGGGGAGCTGTTTTTT,CASTSGAGGPAGELFF
.,TRBV11-1,TRBJ2-2,few,TGTGCCAGCAGCTATACAGGGAACACCGGGGAGCTGTTTTTT,CASSYTGNTGELFF
.,TRBV5-6,TRBJ2-5,.,TGTGCCAGCAGCTTGGTGGAGGAGACCCAGTACTTC,CASSLVEETQYF
TRBD1,TRBV6-1,TRBJ1-2,.,TGTGCCAGCAGTGAAGGACAGGGCTTGAGCTACACCTTC,CASSEGQGLSYTF
.,TRBV5-1,TRBJ1-2,few,TGCGCCAGCAGCTTCGCATCGGGAACTAACTATGGCTACACCTTC,CASSFASGTNYGYTF
TRBD2,TRBV7-2,TRBJ2-2,few,TGTGCCAGCAGCTTAGCCCCGGGACTAGCGGGGGTGCTGAACACCGGGGAGCTGTTTTTT,CASSLAPGLAGVLNTGELFF
TRBD1,TRBV5-1,TRBJ1-1,few,TGCGCCAGCAGCTCCCAGGCACAGGGGACTGAAGCTTTCTTT,CASSSQAQGTEAFF
TRBD1,TRBV2,TRBJ2-7,many,TGTGCCAGCAAGGTCGGGACAGGGCGCTACGAGCAGTACTTC,CASKVGTGRYEQYF
TRBD1,TRBV19,TRBJ2-7,.,TGTGCCAGTAGTATAGGAGGGACAGGGAACTACGAGCAGTACTTC,CASSIGGTGNYEQYF
TRBD2,TRBV19,TRBJ2-4,few,TGTGCCATCTCCCCCGGGGGGACCAAAAACATTCAGTACTTC,CAISPGGTKNIQYF
.,TRBV15,TRBJ2-3,.,TGTGCCACCAGCACCGACAGCTCTAGCACAGATACGCAGTATTTT,CATSTDSSSTDTQYF
.,TRBV2,TRBJ2-7,.,TGTGCCAGCAGTGATCAGTCCTACGAGCAGTACTTC,CASSDQSYEQYF
.,TRBV7-8,TRBJ1-4,.,TGTGCCAGCAGCCCGGTATCCAGGAAACAAGATGAAAAACTGTTTTTT,CASSPVSRKQDEKLFF
.,TRBV7-2,TRBJ2-3,many,TGTGCCAGCAGCTTGCGGTGGTCGTCTGGGGATACGCAGTATTTT,CASSLRWSSGDTQYF
.,TRBV6-5,TRBJ2-7,few,TGTGCCAGCAGTTACTCCCCGACAGCGAGCTACGAGCAGTACTTC,CASSYSPTASYEQYF
TRBD1,TRBV4-3,TRBJ2-3,few,TGCGCCAGCAGCCAAGGGACCAGGGGGCGACCAGATACGCAGTATTTT,CASSQGTRGRPDTQYF
.,TRBV5-5,TRBJ1-5,few,TGTGCCAGCAGTCCCGGTTGGAGCAATCAGCCCCAGCATTTT,CASSPGWSNQPQHF
TRBD2,TRBV5-1,TRBJ2-1,.,TGCGCCAGCAGCCCCCCGGGACTAGAGGTAGGGGAGCAGTTCTTC,CASSPPGLEVGEQFF